What follows is one T cell receptor beta chain and its context. The data belong to a study of blood T cell repertoires in COVID-19. Study summary: Acute-phase and convalescent COVID-19 samples originated in the United States, Italy and Spain.

Generated by immunoSEQ multiplex PCR, the TCRdb table keeps only in-frame clones and is missing some. The sample yields some 250,000 clones, around 87% seen once. Germline CDR1 MNHEY, CDR2 SMNVEV (reference sequence). The CDR3 sequence is 14 residues long. J lost 8 bases, V lost 6 bases, and 12 bases had no gene match. The sample comprised peripheral blood. The gene calls are TRBV27 and TRBJ1-2; 7 nucleotides align to TRBD1. This clonotype originated in a woman aged 30 to 39 who had recovered from COVID-19. This CDR3 is CASRHYGTDEGYTF. Here the CDR3 DNA reads TGTGCCAGCAGGCATTACGGGACAGATGAAGGCTACACCTTC.